The 2 T cell receptor beta chains presented below share a single source sample, sequenced in a study of control samples from healthy donors and cancer patients. Assay: immunoSEQ multiplex PCR; the TCRdb copy retains only in-frame clones and omits some. Here the sample spans around 41,000 clones, around 82% being singletons. What was sequenced was PBMCs. These receptors all stem from a woman aged 60-75 years with lung cancer.

V and J are TRBV7-6 and TRBJ2-7, with a tentative D call TRBD2 (5 bases). Germline values: CDR1 SGHVS, CDR2 FNYEAQ. The CDR3 spans 14 residues. The V and J ends lost 5 bases and 4 bases respectively, with 15 bases between them. The DNA for the CDR3 is TGTGCCAGCAGCCCCGGGATCGTATTATACGAGCAGTACTTC. It specifies CASSPGIVLYEQYF.

The genes are TRBV5-1 and TRBJ2-3; 8 nucleotides agree with TRBD2. The CDR3 contains 16 residues. CDR1 is SGHRS and CDR2 is YFSETQ in the germline V gene. J was trimmed by 2 bases and V by 0 bases; bases with no gene match: 5. CDR3 region: CASSLGLAGFTDTQYF. As DNA, the CDR3 is TGCGCCAGCAGCTTGGGGCTAGCGGGCTTCACAGATACGCAGTATTTT.